Listed below are T cell receptor beta chains from one sample, sequenced in a study of identifying expanded T cells in peripheral blood. Sequencing was performed with immunoSEQ multiplex PCR; in TCRdb, only in-frame clones are kept and a portion is missing. The repertoire holds 80,000 to 90,000 clones, with about 91% as singletons. Sequenced sample: blood. These receptors were taken from a person aged 18-70 years in good health. Both conserved end residues are part of each CDR3. Each record gives: clone size, D gene, J gene, V gene, CDR3 protein, CDR3 DNA. D genes are given only for firm matches. The size of a clone is reported for some rows only, either as once, few or many, or as a class for expanded clones.

>NA|TRBD2|TRBJ2-2|TRBV9
CASSARLAGAPGELFF
TGTGCCAGCAGCGCCAGACTAGCGGGAGCCCCCGGGGAGCTGTTTTTT
>NA|NA|TRBJ1-2|TRBV11-2
CASSLLTVYGYTF
TGTGCCAGCAGCTTACTGACAGTATATGGCTACACCTTC
>NA|NA|TRBJ1-3|TRBV19
CASTSGIGNTIYF
TGTGCCAGTACCTCAGGGATAGGAAACACCATATATTTT
>few|NA|TRBJ1-2|TRBV19
CASSLTANYGYTF
TGTGCCAGTAGTTTAACAGCTAACTATGGCTACACCTTC
>NA|NA|TRBJ2-7|TRBV19
CASSIGTRAEQYF
TGTGCCAGTAGTATAGGGACGCGCGCCGAGCAGTACTTC
>NA|NA|TRBJ2-7|TRBV7-7
CASSSSASPYPQYVGYEQYF
TGTGCCAGCAGCTCCTCAGCCAGCCCCTATCCTCAGTACGTGGGGTACGAGCAGTACTTC
>NA|TRBD1|TRBJ1-1|TRBV6-1
CASRRGQGANTEAFF
TGTGCCAGCAGAAGGGGGCAGGGGGCGAACACTGAAGCTTTCTTT
>NA|NA|TRBJ2-3|TRBV9
CASSVEGIEGTNPDTQYF
TGTGCCAGCAGCGTAGAAGGGATAGAAGGTACCAACCCCGATACGCAGTATTTT
>NA|TRBD2|TRBJ2-5|TRBV2
CASSDGLDWASGFQETQYF
TGTGCCAGCAGTGATGGGCTTGATTGGGCTAGCGGATTCCAAGAGACCCAGTACTTC
>NA|TRBD2|TRBJ2-3|TRBV5-1
CASSLLAGGKDTQYF
TGCGCCAGCAGCTTATTAGCGGGAGGGAAGGATACGCAGTATTTT
>NA|NA|TRBJ2-3|TRBV9
CASSAGGGPTDTQYF
TGTGCCAGCAGCGCCGGAGGGGGACCCACAGATACGCAGTATTTT
>NA|NA|TRBJ2-3|TRBV5-1
CASSLRAPTDTQYF
TGCGCCAGCAGCTTGAGGGCCCCCACAGATACGCAGTATTTT
>NA|TRBD1|TRBJ2-7|TRBV5-1
CASSLGTGSEQYF
TGCGCCAGCAGCCTAGGGACAGGGTCCGAGCAGTACTTC
>NA|NA|TRBJ2-7|TRBV10-1
CANPDLRDLYEQYF
TGCGCCAACCCGGATTTAAGGGACCTCTACGAGCAGTACTTC
>NA|NA|TRBJ2-6|TRBV5-8
CASSLYSGANVLTF
TGTGCCAGCAGCCTCTACTCTGGGGCCAACGTCCTGACTTTC
>NA|NA|TRBJ2-1|TRBV9
CASSVAPSGSSYNEQFF
TGTGCCAGCAGCGTAGCCCCAAGTGGGAGCTCCTACAATGAGCAGTTCTTC
>NA|TRBD1|TRBJ1-3|TRBV4-1
CASSQEGTGGSIYF
TGCGCCAGCAGCCAAGAAGGTACAGGGGGATCCATATATTTT